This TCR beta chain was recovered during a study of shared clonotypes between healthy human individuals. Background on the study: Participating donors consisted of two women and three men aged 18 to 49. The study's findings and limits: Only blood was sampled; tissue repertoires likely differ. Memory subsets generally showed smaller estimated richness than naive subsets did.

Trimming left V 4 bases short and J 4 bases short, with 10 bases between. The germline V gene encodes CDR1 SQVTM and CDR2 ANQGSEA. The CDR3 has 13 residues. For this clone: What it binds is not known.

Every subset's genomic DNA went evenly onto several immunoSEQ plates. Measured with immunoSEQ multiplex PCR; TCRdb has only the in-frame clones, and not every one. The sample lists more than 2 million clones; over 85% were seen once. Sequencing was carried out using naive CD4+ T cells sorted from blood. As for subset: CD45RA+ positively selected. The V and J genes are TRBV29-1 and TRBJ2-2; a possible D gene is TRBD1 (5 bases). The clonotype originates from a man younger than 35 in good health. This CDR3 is CSVAVTATGELFF. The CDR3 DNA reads TGCAGCGTTGCTGTGACAGCCACCGGGGAGCTGTTTTTT.